Listed here is a single T cell receptor (beta chain). This sample was taken from a study of blood T cell repertoires in COVID-19. The overall study: Samples representing acute and convalescent COVID-19 were sourced from the United States, Italy and Spain. PBMCs, B-cell-depleted T cells, or T cells were the source of the cDNA or gDNA that made up the material.

Original processing methods: It was from reference gene primer amplification that nucleated cell counts were estimated. Sequencing was performed with immunoSEQ multiplex PCR; in TCRdb, only in-frame clones are kept and a portion is missing. That table supplies the V and J calls and clone size; D and trimming were determined from the DNA. The table has roughly 100,000 clones, about 88% seen once; the top ten hold around a sixth. J gave up 4 bases and V 6 bases, and 8 bases lay outside the gene matches. The CDR3 is made up of 15 amino acids. Germline V gene data show CDR1 as MDHEN and CDR2 as SYDVKM. V usage is TRBV28 and J usage is TRBJ2-1; TRBD2 matches 8 bases. The sequence was collected from a woman aged 80 or over with acute or convalescent COVID-19. Source material: peripheral blood. The CDR3, as DNA: TGTGCCAGCAGCCGCCCCGGGACTAGATACAATGAGCAGTTCTTC. This encodes CASSRPGTRYNEQFF.